Listed below are T cell receptor beta chains from one sample, sequenced in a study of T cell clonotyping in hematopoietic cell transplantation. Using immunoSEQ multiplex PCR, the repertoire was profiled, and TCRdb retains in-frame clones only, with some absent. The sample contains more than 9,500 clones, around 68% of which appear only once. This material consisted of peripheral blood mononuclear cells, taken 180 days after allogeneic stem cell transplant. The receptors were sampled from a male patient aged 60 to 75 who had an allogeneic stem cell transplant from an unrelated donor, so the T cells may come from the graft donor. Some clones in this sample may be carry-over from other donors' samples. The CDR3 runs from the conserved cysteine through the conserved F or W. Each record gives: V gene, J gene, D gene, clone size, CDR3 DNA, CDR3 protein. D genes are given only for firm matches. Clone size is given for some rows only: seen once, a few or many times, or a class if the clone is expanded.

v_gene: TRBV4-1; j_gene: TRBJ1-5; d_gene: .; abundance: .; CDR3nt: TGCGCCAGCAGCCAAGTTAGGGGAAGCAATCAGCCCCAGCATTTT; CDR3aa: CASSQVRGSNQPQHF
v_gene: TRBV6-5; j_gene: TRBJ2-5; d_gene: TRBD1; abundance: .; CDR3nt: TGTGCCAGCACGGGACAGGGGGCGGGGGAGACCCAGTACTTC; CDR3aa: CASTGQGAGETQYF
v_gene: TRBV30; j_gene: TRBJ2-1; d_gene: .; abundance: .; CDR3nt: TGTGCCTGGAGTGTAAAACGGGATTCTAATGAGCAGTTCTTC; CDR3aa: CAWSVKRDSNEQFF
v_gene: TRBV28; j_gene: TRBJ1-2; d_gene: TRBD1; abundance: few; CDR3nt: TGTGCCAGCAGACGACAGGGGCGACACTATGGCTACACCTTC; CDR3aa: CASRRQGRHYGYTF
v_gene: TRBV28; j_gene: TRBJ1-5; d_gene: .; abundance: .; CDR3nt: TGTGCCAGCAGTTTTTCCCAGCCCCAGCATTTT; CDR3aa: CASSFSQPQHF
v_gene: TRBV5-6; j_gene: TRBJ2-5; d_gene: .; abundance: .; CDR3nt: TGTGCCAGCAGCTTGAACAGAGGGTCGGGGGAGACCCAGTACTTC; CDR3aa: CASSLNRGSGETQYF
v_gene: TRBV25-1; j_gene: TRBJ2-5; d_gene: .; abundance: .; CDR3nt: TGTGCCAGCAGTTCGACGAGTGAGACCCAGTACTTC; CDR3aa: CASSSTSETQYF
v_gene: TRBV4-1; j_gene: TRBJ1-1; d_gene: .; abundance: .; CDR3nt: TGCGCCAGCAGCCAAGTAACACGGGTCGTGGGCGCTTTCTTT; CDR3aa: CASSQVTRVVGAFF
v_gene: TRBV27; j_gene: TRBJ2-1; d_gene: TRBD1; abundance: .; CDR3nt: TGTGCCAGCAGTTTCGGACAGGGGGCCGAGCAGTTCTTC; CDR3aa: CASSFGQGAEQFF
v_gene: TRBV28; j_gene: TRBJ1-1; d_gene: .; abundance: .; CDR3nt: TGTGCCAGCAGTTTAGTAGGGGGTAGTGAAGCTTTCTTT; CDR3aa: CASSLVGGSEAFF
v_gene: TRBV2; j_gene: TRBJ2-7; d_gene: .; abundance: once; CDR3nt: TGTGCCAGCAGGACGGTCTCCTACGAGCAGTACTTC; CDR3aa: CASRTVSYEQYF